These 8 T cell receptor beta chains were sequenced from one sample in a study of blood T cell repertoires in COVID-19 (dated by TCRdb to the early 2020s). The library was made by the immunoSEQ multiplex PCR assay. TCRdb re-hosts the immuneACCESS table, in-frame sequences only. Its copies lack some clones; in the studies checked, an unresolved V gene accounts for under half of them, and the cause for the rest is not known. The sample table records a few hundred thousand clones; roughly nine tenths of these occur just once. The top ten clonotypes cover 5% to 7% of the sample. Material for sequencing was peripheral blood. Receptors were obtained from a man between 18 and 29 years old who had recovered from COVID-19.

The V call is TRBV5-4, the J call TRBJ1-1, with 8 bases matching TRBD1. Trimming took 4 bases from V and 0 from J; bases not matched to a gene: 5. Germline V lookup: CDR1 SGHNT, CDR2 YYREEE (reference sequence). CDR3 length: 15 residues. CDR3 loop: CASSAGQGVNTEAFF. CDR3 nucleotides: TGTGCCAGCAGCGCTGGACAGGGAGTGAACACTGAAGCTTTCTTT.

Comment on this clone: A read error may produce the germline difference seen at one junction end. The chain links TRBV9 to TRBJ1-2; 8 nucleotides line up with TRBD1. Germline assignment: CDR1 SGDLS and CDR2 YYNGEE. The CDR3 spans 11 residues. As DNA, the CDR3 is TGTGCCAGCAGCGGCTCAGGGGGCGCTACTTTC. Translating it yields CASSGSGGATF. Variable domain in full (rest from reference TRBV9 and TRBJ1-2): DSGVTQTPKHLITATGQRVTLRCSPRSGDLSVYWYQQSLDQGLQFLIQYYNGEERAKGNILERFSAQQFPDLHSELNLSSLELGDSALYFCASSGSGGATFGSGTRLTVV.

The count of this clone is one. V gene TRBV5-1 combines with J gene TRBJ2-1, with 10 bases fitting TRBD1. With 2 bases clipped from V and 6 bases from J, the junction kept 5 bases outside the gene matches. The V gene's germline CDR1 is SGHRS and CDR2 YFSETQ. The CDR3 has 15 residues. CDR3 in amino acids: CASSFWTGGSNEQFF. DNA of the CDR3: TGCGCCAGCAGCTTCTGGACAGGGGGGTCCAATGAGCAGTTCTTC.

The genes are TRBV11-2 and TRBJ2-1; 8 bases agree with TRBD1. V shed 3 bases and J 12 bases; nucleotides not matched to a gene: 10. The CDR3 spans 14 residues. The germline CDR1 and CDR2 sequences are SGHAT and FQNNGV. CDR3 bases: TGTGCCAGCAGCTTGGTAGGGACAGGCCTAGGGCAGTTCTTC. Residues: CASSLVGTGLGQFF. Combining the CDR3 with reference TRBV11-2 and TRBJ2-1 gives the whole variable domain EAGVAQSPRYKIIEKRQSVAFWCNPISGHATLYWYQQILGQGPKLLIQFQNNGVVDDSQLPKDRFSAERLKGVDSTLKIQPAKLEDSAVYLCASSLVGTGLGQFFGPGTRLTVL.

The rearrangement joins TRBV30 to TRBJ2-4; D may be TRBD2 (6 bases). CDR1 and CDR2 from the germline V gene are GTSNPN and SVGIG (reference sequence). This CDR3 has 14 residues. V lost 0 bases and J 9 bases, leaving 15 bases between the germline ends. CDR3: CAWSVISSASIQYF. As DNA, the CDR3 is TGTGCCTGGAGTGTAATATCTAGCGCGAGCATTCAGTACTTC.

This clone occurred a few times. The CDR3 here is CASSFLAEFTGELFF. CDR3 coding DNA: TGTGCCAGCAGCTTTCTAGCGGAGTTCACCGGGGAGCTGTTTTTT. The gene calls are TRBV7-9 and TRBJ2-2; 7 bases match TRBD2. CDR1 and CDR2 (germline): SEHNR, FQNEAQ (reference sequence). The V and J ends lost 3 bases and 4 bases, in that order; junction bases with no gene match: 5. This CDR3 is built from 15 residues.

This clone was detected once. This chain links TRBV7-2 with TRBJ2-1; 9 bases align to TRBD2. Per the germline V gene, CDR1 is SGHTA and CDR2 is FQGNSA. This CDR3 has 11 residues. Trimming took 2 bases from V and 14 from J; bases not matched to a gene: 1. CDR3 loop: CASSLRGGEFF. DNA of the CDR3: TGTGCCAGCAGCTTACGCGGGGGGGAGTTCTTC. The entire variable domain, with the rest obtained from reference TRBV7-2 and TRBJ2-1, is as follows: GAGVSQSPSNKVTEKGKDVELRCDPISGHTALYWYRQSLGQGLEFLIYFQGNSAPDKSGLPSDRFSAERTGGSVSTLTIQRTQQEDSAVYLCASSLRGGEFFGPGTRLTVL.

This chain joins TRBV29-1 and TRBJ2-1, with TRBD2 matching over 9 bases. The CDR3 is 14 amino acids. Germline V gene data show CDR1 as SQVTM and CDR2 as ANQGSEA. V lost 4 bases to trimming and J lost 5 bases; unmatched junction nucleotides: 6. The DNA of the CDR3 is TGCAGCGTTGCCGTAATAGCGGGGGACAATGAGCAGTTCTTC. This translates into CSVAVIAGDNEQFF.